Following are 30 T cell receptor beta chains from one sample sequenced in a study of metastatic and nonmetastatic thyroid tumors. TCRdb reprocessed the PCR reads using MiXCR. The repertoire holds 8,000 to 10,000 clones, with about a quarter as singletons. All patients were untreated before thyroid surgery. The sample consisted of tumor tissue. The receptors stem from a female donor with papillary thyroid cancer or a benign thyroid nodule (not recorded which). Some clones in this sample may be carry-over from other donors' samples.

The chain is built from TRBV27 and TRBJ2-2; 8 bases are a match to TRBD2. CDR1 MNHEY and CDR2 SMNVEV come from the germline V gene (reference sequence). After removal of 0 bases from V and 1 base from J, the junction contained 13 bases not matched to a gene. This CDR3 spans 20 amino acids. The CDR3 sequence: CASSLSSGRLGAGNTGELFF. CDR3 coding DNA: TGTGCCAGCAGTTTATCGAGCGGGAGACTAGGGGCAGGGAACACCGGGGAGCTGTTTTTT.

The chain is built from TRBV10-3 and TRBJ2-7; 11 bases fit TRBD1. The length of the CDR3 is 13 residues. Germline lookup yields CDR1 ENHRY and CDR2 SYGVKD. Unmatched junction bases numbered 4, after V lost 6 bases and J lost 6 bases. CDR3 amino acids: CAIRGQGAGEQYF. As DNA, the CDR3 is TGTGCCATCAGAGGACAGGGGGCTGGCGAGCAGTACTTC.

As regards this clone: The germline gene is not matched at one end of the junction; a read error may be the cause. This CDR3 is also generated by other DNA sequences in the sample. The chain employs TRBV20-1 and TRBJ2-2, with D hard to call. This CDR3 spans 12 amino acids. From germline, CDR1 is DFQATT and CDR2 SNEGSKA (reference sequence). CDR3 residues: CSARSNTGELFF. The CDR3 DNA follows: TGCAGTGCTAGGTCTAACACCGGTGAGCTGTTTTTT.

This clone was counted at least ten times. The chain recombines TRBV18 with TRBJ1-1; D uncertain. CDR3 length: 14 residues. From germline, CDR1 is KGHSH and CDR2 LQKENI. The V end lost 2 bases, the J end lost 1 base, and 8 bases lay between the germline ends. CDR3 region: CASSPSGSNTEAFF. CDR3 nucleotide sequence: TGTGCCAGCTCACCATCTGGCTCGAACACTGAAGCTTTCTTT.

V and J are TRBV11-2 and TRBJ1-2, with 8 bases fitting TRBD1. This CDR3 contains 15 residues. Per the germline V gene, CDR1 is SGHAT and CDR2 is FQNNGV. V lost 3 bases and J lost 2; bases outside the gene matches: 5. CDR3 DNA: TGTGCCAGCAGCTTCGGGACAGGCTCGAACTATGGCTACACCTTC. It yields the protein CASSFGTGSNYGYTF.

The chain has TRBV9 and TRBJ2-5; 7 bases fit TRBD2. After removal of 1 base from V and 4 bases from J, the junction contained 13 bases not matched to a gene. This CDR3 spans 17 amino acids. Germline CDR1 reads SGDLS; CDR2 reads YYNGEE. The CDR3 loop is CASSVCSASGLSETQYF. The CDR3 region has the DNA TGTGCCAGCAGCGTATGTTCGGCTAGCGGTCTGTCAGAGACCCAGTACTTC. The variable domain in full, completed from reference TRBV9 and TRBJ2-5, reads DSGVTQTPKHLITATGQRVTLRCSPRSGDLSVYWYQQSLDQGLQFLIQYYNGEERAKGNILERFSAQQFPDLHSELNLSSLELGDSALYFCASSVCSASGLSETQYFGPGTRLLVL.

The rearrangement uses TRBV20-1 and TRBJ2-3; 14 nucleotides align to TRBD2. Germline loops: CDR1 DFQATT, CDR2 SNEGSKA (reference sequence). The CDR3 is 15 amino acids. With V trimmed by 5 bases and J by 13 bases, 14 bases remained unmatched. CDR3 amino acids: CSAGGTSGSTDKKYF. The CDR3 DNA reads as TGCAGTGCTGGAGGGACTAGCGGGAGTACAGATAAGAAGTATTTT.

The V and J genes are TRBV11-1 and TRBJ1-1, with a possible D match to TRBD1 (5 bases). V lost 0 bases and J 2 bases, leaving 16 bases between the germline ends. The CDR3 covers 17 residues. The V gene's germline CDR1 is SGHAT and CDR2 FQDESV (reference sequence). DNA for the CDR3: TGTGCCAGCAGCTTAGCGGGACCAGGACACATAAACACTGAAGCTTTCTTT. Its protein is CASSLAGPGHINTEAFF.

This clone was seen many times. The chain links TRBV3-1 to TRBJ1-1, with 7 bases identical to TRBD1. Germline V gene data show CDR1 as LGHDT and CDR2 as YNNKEL (reference sequence). Unmatched junction bases numbered 22, after V lost 2 bases and J lost 1 base. The CDR3 length is 21 residues. DNA for the CDR3: TGTGCCAGCAGCCAAAGGGGACAGCCAGGAAGTAGCCCAACATCGAACACTGAAGCTTTCTTT. It translates to CASSQRGQPGSSPTSNTEAFF.

This clone is labeled as medium-sized. V gene TRBV28 combines with J gene TRBJ2-7, with D maybe TRBD1 (6 bases). The CDR3 is made up of 13 amino acids. The germline V gene has CDR1 MDHEN and CDR2 SYDVKM. Trimming removed 3 bases from V and 2 bases from J, with 8 bases in between. The CDR3 sequence is CASSFPGAYEQYF. CDR3 bases: TGTGCCAGCAGTTTTCCAGGGGCCTACGAGCAGTACTTC.

Comment on this clone: The germline gene is not matched at one end of the junction; a read error may be the cause. The V call is TRBV7-6, the J call TRBJ2-5; no firm D call. The CDR3 covers 11 residues. CDR1 and CDR2 (germline): SGHVS, FNYEAQ. The CDR3 here is CASSKRETQYF. In nucleotides, the CDR3 is TGTGCAAGCAGCAAAAGGGAGACCCAGTACTTC.

By sample fraction, this clone is medium-sized. The chain recombines TRBV5-1 with TRBJ2-7; 9 nucleotides agree with TRBD2. J was trimmed by 4 bases and V by 0 bases; bases with no gene match: 5. The germline V gene encodes CDR1 SGHRS and CDR2 YFSETQ. CDR3 length equals 15 residues. As DNA, the CDR3 is TGCGCCAGCAGCTTGGGGTCTAGCGGGGTTTACGAGCAGTACTTC. Translation gives CASSLGSSGVYEQYF.

This clone was counted between two and nine times. The chain is built from TRBV5-1 and TRBJ2-7; 8 nucleotides agree with TRBD2. This CDR3 contains 16 residues. CDR1 and CDR2 (germline): SGHRS, YFSETQ. The trim removed 3 bases at V and 3 bases at J, leaving 11 bases unmatched. The CDR3 region has the DNA TGCGCCAGCAGCTCTTCGAGCGGGGGAGGGAACTACGAGCAGTACTTC. Protein sequence: CASSSSSGGGNYEQYF.

The rearrangement uses TRBV7-2 and TRBJ1-4, with no clear D. Trimming removed 7 bases at V and 8 bases at J, with 14 bases between. The CDR3 spans 13 residues. The germline V gene has CDR1 SGHTA and CDR2 FQGNSA. For the CDR3, the DNA is TGTGCCAGCATCTGCCTGGTAGGAGAAAAACTGTTTTTT. The encoded protein is CASICLVGEKLFF. The full variable domain, with the rest looked up from reference TRBV7-2 and TRBJ1-4, is GAGVSQSPSNKVTEKGKDVELRCDPISGHTALYWYRQSLGQGLEFLIYFQGNSAPDKSGLPSDRFSAERTGGSVSTLTIQRTQQEDSAVYLCASICLVGEKLFFGSGTQLSVL.

The sample holds a few counts of this clone. V and J are TRBV11-2 and TRBJ1-3; possible D gene TRBD1, 5 bases. The CDR3 sequence is 17 residues long. CDR1 is SGHAT and CDR2 is FQNNGV in the germline V gene. V lost 1 base to trimming and J lost 6 bases, with 19 bases between them. The CDR3, as DNA: TGTGCCAGCAGCTTAGGAAGGTCGGGGGGATTTGAAAACACCATATATTTT. Protein sequence: CASSLGRSGGFENTIYF.

This clone was detected ten times or more. A much bigger clone sits one base away, suggesting this may be a read error. V and J are TRBV12-3 or TRBV12-4 and TRBJ2-2; D possibly corresponds to TRBD2 (6 bases). The CDR3 contains 16 residues. The V and J ends lost 3 bases and 6 bases respectively, with 17 bases between them. The CDR3 coding sequence is TGTGCCAGCAGTTTCCGGATAATCGGGGGACCCGGGGAGCTGTTTTTT. It encodes CASSFRIIGGPGELFF.

The V and J genes are TRBV20-1 and TRBJ2-7; 10 bases fit TRBD2. V lost 6 bases to trimming and J lost 3 bases; unmatched junction nucleotides: 11. The CDR3 totals 15 residues. CDR1 is DFQATT, CDR2 SNEGSKA, per germline (reference sequence). CDR3 nucleotides: TGCAGTGCCCGTGCCCCTAGCGGGGGTTTCTACGAGCAGTACTTC. Residues: CSARAPSGGFYEQYF.

This clone qualifies as medium-sized (0.01 to 0.1%). This chain joins TRBV20-1 and TRBJ2-7; TRBD1 matches at 9 bases. The germline V gene encodes CDR1 DFQATT and CDR2 SNEGSKA (reference sequence). This CDR3 contains 14 residues. J lost 5 bases, V lost 5 bases, and 10 bases had no gene match. The CDR3 region is CSAAHDRGRNEQYF. The CDR3 DNA follows: TGCAGTGCTGCACACGACAGGGGGAGAAACGAGCAGTACTTC.

This clone was picked up a small number of times. The V and J genes are TRBV29-1 and TRBJ2-7; TRBD2 is a possible D gene (6 bases). CDR1 and CDR2 (germline): SQVTM, ANQGSEA. The CDR3 spans 13 residues. Trimming cost V 6 bases and J 7 bases, with 19 bases left between them. CDR3 sequence (DNA): TGCAGCGTCCAGGTAACTGGGGCGGGGGAGCAGTACTTC. Its translation is CSVQVTGAGEQYF.

The rearrangement joins TRBV6-1 to TRBJ2-1; D tentatively fits TRBD1 or TRBD2 (6 bases each). Germline V gene lookup returns CDR1 MNHNS and CDR2 SASEGT. V was shortened by 1 base and J by 4 bases, with 11 bases between the two germline ends. The CDR3 length is 15 residues. CDR3 protein: CASSEDRGAYNEQFF. DNA of the CDR3: TGTGCCAGCAGTGAAGATAGGGGGGCTTACAATGAGCAGTTCTTC.

This clone has at least ten counts. The chain is built from TRBV19 and TRBJ1-5; D remains unclear. The CDR3 totals 15 residues. V gave up 4 bases and J gave up 2 bases, with 12 bases separating them. The germline V gene encodes CDR1 LNHDA and CDR2 SQIVND (reference sequence). CDR3 protein: CASSTSDWGNQPQHF. The CDR3 nucleotides read TGTGCCAGTAGTACGAGCGACTGGGGCAATCAGCCCCAGCATTTT. The entire variable domain, with the rest obtained from reference TRBV19 and TRBJ1-5, is as follows: DGGITQSPKYLFRKEGQNVTLSCEQNLNHDAMYWYRQDPGQGLRLIYYSQIVNDFQKGDIAEGYSVSREKKESFPLTVTSAQKNPTAFYLCASSTSDWGNQPQHFGDGTRLSIL.

This clone occurred many times. The chain carries TRBV18 and TRBJ2-3, with unresolved D. V lost 3 bases and J 5 bases, leaving 3 bases between the germline ends. Germline V CDR1 and CDR2: KGHSH, LQKENI. CDR3 length: 11 amino acids. This CDR3 is CASSPGDTQYF. Written as DNA, the CDR3 is TGTGCCAGCTCACCGGGAGATACGCAGTATTTT. The full variable domain, its missing parts supplied by reference TRBV18 and TRBJ2-3, is NAGVMQNPRHLVRRRGQEARLRCSPMKGHSHVYWYRQLPEEGLKFMVYLQKENIIDESGMPKERFSAEFPKEGPSILRIQQVVRGDSAAYFCASSPGDTQYFGPGTRLTVL.

The V and J genes are TRBV28 and TRBJ2-1; 7 bases align to TRBD2. The CDR3 runs to 20 residues. In germline, CDR1 is MDHEN, CDR2 SYDVKM. The junction had 22 bases not matched to a gene; V was cut back by 6 bases and J by 2 bases. The CDR3 DNA sequence: TGTGCCAGCAGCAAGGTCTCCGGGACTACGGTTCGTTTTCCCTACAATGAGCAGTTCTTC. Residues: CASSKVSGTTVRFPYNEQFF.

This clone ranks as medium-sized. The V call is TRBV20-1, the J call TRBJ2-7; tentative D call: TRBD2 (6 bases). Germline V lookup: CDR1 DFQATT, CDR2 SNEGSKA (reference sequence). This CDR3 has 14 residues. The V gene lost 5 bases and the J gene lost 3 bases, with 17 bases spanning the gap. The CDR3 nucleotides are TGCAGTGCTCCCAAAACCGGGACTTACTACGAGCAGTACTTC. Residues: CSAPKTGTYYEQYF.

Within the sample, this clone is medium-sized. The V gene is TRBV20-1, the J gene TRBJ2-7; TRBD2 aligns across 13 bases. The CDR3 sequence is 14 residues long. Losses at the gene ends were 5 bases for V and 6 bases for J; bases not matched to a gene: 7. Looked up from germline, CDR1 is DFQATT and CDR2 is SNEGSKA (reference sequence). DNA of the CDR3: TGCAGTGCTCCACTAGCGGGGGGGCTTGGCGAGCAGTACTTC. Protein sequence: CSAPLAGGLGEQYF.

This clone was detected only a few times. The chain couples TRBV12-3 or TRBV12-4 to TRBJ2-7, with 7 bases that match TRBD1. J lost 4 bases, V lost 6 bases, and 12 bases had no gene match. The CDR3 is 15 amino acids. The DNA for the CDR3 is TGTGCCAGCAGGTCCCGCTCGGGACAGCAATACGAGCAGTACTTC. Protein sequence: CASRSRSGQQYEQYF.

This clone occurred many times. The chain has TRBV27 and TRBJ2-5, with TRBD1 matching 8 bases. Per the germline V gene, CDR1 is MNHEY and CDR2 is SMNVEV (reference sequence). V shed 8 bases, J shed 4 bases, and the junction held 6 bases outside the gene matches. The CDR3 totals 13 residues. CDR3 in DNA: TGTGCCAGCGGAAGGACAGGGATAGAGACCCAGTACTTC. As protein: CASGRTGIETQYF.

The chain carries TRBV12-3 or TRBV12-4 and TRBJ1-2; a weak D match, TRBD1 (5 bases). The CDR3 has 15 residues. Trimming took off 2 bases at V and 4 bases at J, with 14 bases between the two ends. CDR3 region: CASSLRLDSVYGYTF. DNA of the CDR3: TGTGCCAGCAGTTTACGGCTCGACAGCGTCTATGGCTACACCTTC.

In the case of this clone: Germline and junction disagree at one end, which may indicate a read error. This chain connects TRBV6-1 to TRBJ2-5; the match to TRBD1 covers 7 bases. The germline gives CDR1 MNHNS, CDR2 SASEGT. The CDR3 loop spans 15 amino acids. The DNA of the CDR3 is TGTGCCAGCAGTGAATCCAAAGGGGGCAAGCAGACCCACTACTTC. As protein: CASSESKGGKQTHYF.

In this sample, this clone turned up many times. The chain links TRBV5-1 to TRBJ2-2, with TRBD2 identical over 12 bases. The CDR3 sequence is 19 residues long. Germline trimming cut 1 base from V and 2 bases from J; bases unmatched to any gene: 9. Per the germline V gene, CDR1 is SGHRS and CDR2 is YFSETQ. The CDR3 DNA reads TGCGCCAGCAGCTTGAGCCCGGGACTAGCGGGCCTTAACACCGGGGAGCTGTTTTTT. Protein: CASSLSPGLAGLNTGELFF. The full variable domain, rest sourced from reference TRBV5-1 and TRBJ2-2, is KAGVTQTPRYLIKTRGQQVTLSCSPISGHRSVSWYQQTPGQGLQFLFEYFSETQRNKGNFPGRFSGRQFSNSRSEMNVSTLELGDSALYLCASSLSPGLAGLNTGELFFGEGSRLTVL.